A selection of T cell receptor gamma chains follows, all from one sample in a study of gamma-delta chains in newborns, infants, children. TCRdb re-called the reads via CATT. The sample contains 1,000 or so gamma-chain clones, roughly 45% of which appear only once. Sample: blood. The source of these receptors is a child who was a newborn, infant or young child, either healthy, febrile or measles-vaccinated (not recorded which). The CDR3 runs from the conserved cysteine through the conserved F or W. Clone size appears in some rows only: once, few, many, or a class for an expanded clone.

size: few
V: TRGV3
J: TRGJ1/TRGJ2
DNA: TGTGCCACCTGGGACACGCCGGGTTATAAGAAAATCTTT
CDR3: CATWDTPGYKKIF

size: large
V: TRGV4
J: TRGJ1/TRGJ2
DNA: TGTGCCACCTGGGATTATTATAAGAAACTCTTT
CDR3: CATWDYYKKLF

size: large
V: TRGV3
J: TRGJ1/TRGJ2
DNA: TGTGCCACCTGGGTCACTTATTATAAGAAACTCTTT
CDR3: CATWVTYYKKLF

size: large
V: TRGV4
J: TRGJ1/TRGJ2
DNA: TGTGCCACCTGGGCACCTTATAAGAAACTCTTT
CDR3: CATWAPYKKLF

size: .
V: TRGV9
J: TRGJP
DNA: TGTGCCTTGTGGGCTCCACAAGAGTTGGGCAAAAAAATCAAGGTATTT
CDR3: CALWAPQELGKKIKVF

size: large
V: TRGV3
J: TRGJ1/TRGJ2
DNA: TGTGCCACCTGGGACAAAAATTATTATAAGAAACTCTTT
CDR3: CATWDKNYYKKLF

size: large
V: TRGV4
J: TRGJ1/TRGJ2
DNA: TGTGCCACCTGGGTCTATTATTATAAGAAACTCTTT
CDR3: CATWVYYYKKLF

size: large
V: TRGV5
J: TRGJ1/TRGJ2
DNA: TGTGCCACCTGGGACAGGCGAAAGAAACTCTTT
CDR3: CATWDRRKKLF

size: large
V: TRGV9
J: TRGJP
DNA: TGTGCCTTGTGGGAGGAAGAGTTGGGCAAAAAAATCAAGGTATTT
CDR3: CALWEEELGKKIKVF

size: large
V: TRGV9
J: TRGJP
DNA: TGTGCCTTGTGGGAGGTGAGGCAAGAGTTGGGCAAAAAAATCAAGGTATTT
CDR3: CALWEVRQELGKKIKVF

size: large
V: TRGV9
J: TRGJ1/TRGJ2
DNA: TGTGCCTTGTGGGAGGGTTATTATAAGAAACTCTTT
CDR3: CALWEGYYKKLF

size: large
V: TRGV3
J: TRGJ1/TRGJ2
DNA: TGTGCCACCTGGGACATCGATTATAAGAAACTCTTT
CDR3: CATWDIDYKKLF

size: few
V: TRGV8
J: TRGJP1
DNA: TGTGCCACCTGGGATTTCGGCCCCACTGGTTGGTTCAAGATATTT
CDR3: CATWDFGPTGWFKIF

size: large
V: TRGV9
J: TRGJ1/TRGJ2
DNA: TGTGCCTTGTGGGAGGCCCCGTATTATAAGAAACTCTTT
CDR3: CALWEAPYYKKLF

size: large
V: TRGV5
J: TRGJ1/TRGJ2
DNA: TGTGCCACCTGGGACACCTCCTTGAAGGGGTATAAGAAACTCTTT
CDR3: CATWDTSLKGYKKLF

size: large
V: TRGV3
J: TRGJ1/TRGJ2
DNA: TGTGCCACCTGGGACGGAAATTATTATAAGAAACTCTTT
CDR3: CATWDGNYYKKLF

size: large
V: TRGV4
J: TRGJP2
DNA: TGTGCCACCTATAGTAGTGATTGGATCAAGACGTTT
CDR3: CATYSSDWIKTF

size: .
V: TRGV9
J: TRGJP
DNA: TGTGCCTTGTGGGAGAAACAAGAGTTGGGCAAAAAAATCAAGGTATTT
CDR3: CALWEKQELGKKIKVF

size: .
V: TRGV9
J: TRGJP
DNA: TGTGCCTTGTGTGAGTCCGCGGGCAAAAAAATCAAGGTATTT
CDR3: CALCESAGKKIKVF

size: large
V: TRGV4
J: TRGJ1/TRGJ2
DNA: TGTGCCACCTGGGACCATTATAAGAAACTCTTT
CDR3: CATWDHYKKLF

size: large
V: TRGV4
J: TRGJ1/TRGJ2
DNA: TGTGCCACCTGGGATGGACGCTATTATAAGAAACTCTTT
CDR3: CATWDGRYYKKLF

size: large
V: TRGV3
J: TRGJP2
DNA: TGTGCCACCTGGGACAGAAAGGGTAGTGATTGGATCAAGACGTTT
CDR3: CATWDRKGSDWIKTF

size: large
V: TRGV3
J: TRGJ1/TRGJ2
DNA: TGTGCCACCTGGGACAGCTCTACAAATTATTATAAGAAACTCTTT
CDR3: CATWDSSTNYYKKLF

size: large
V: TRGV4
J: TRGJ1/TRGJ2
DNA: TGTGCCACCTGGGATGAGGGCCCCGAGAAACTCTTT
CDR3: CATWDEGPEKLF

size: large
V: TRGV9
J: TRGJ1/TRGJ2
DNA: TGTGCCTTGTGGGAGGTGCGGGATAAGAAACTCTTT
CDR3: CALWEVRDKKLF

size: large
V: TRGV5
J: TRGJ1/TRGJ2
DNA: TGTGCCACCTGGGACCGAGATAAGAAACTCTTT
CDR3: CATWDRDKKLF

size: large
V: TRGV8
J: TRGJP1
DNA: TGTGCCACCTGGGATGGTTGGTTCAAGATATTT
CDR3: CATWDGWFKIF

size: large
V: TRGV3
J: TRGJ1/TRGJ2
DNA: TGTGCCACCTGGGACAGGCTTTTCCAACTCTTT
CDR3: CATWDRLFQLF

size: .
V: TRGV4
J: TRGJ1/TRGJ2
DNA: TGTGCCACCTGGGATGGCCAAAATTATTATAAGAAACTCTTT
CDR3: CATWDGQNYYKKLF

size: large
V: TRGV3
J: TRGJ1/TRGJ2
DNA: TGTGCCACCTGGGACAGGAGTTATAAGAAACTCTTT
CDR3: CATWDRSYKKLF

size: large
V: TRGV3
J: TRGJ1/TRGJ2
DNA: TGTGCCACCTGGGACATACCGGGTTATAAGAAACTCTTT
CDR3: CATWDIPGYKKLF

size: large
V: TRGV4
J: TRGJ1/TRGJ2
DNA: TGTGCCACCTGGGATGGAGGGGAGAAACTCTTT
CDR3: CATWDGGEKLF

size: large
V: TRGV5
J: TRGJ1/TRGJ2
DNA: TGTGCCACCTGGGACAGGCCTCGGGAATATAAGAAACTCTTT
CDR3: CATWDRPREYKKLF

size: large
V: TRGV9
J: TRGJP
DNA: TGTGCCTTGTGGGAGCCCCCGGGGAGGGAGTTGGGCAAAAAAATCAAGGTATTT
CDR3: CALWEPPGRELGKKIKVF

size: large
V: TRGV4
J: TRGJ1/TRGJ2
DNA: TGTGCCACCTGGGATTACCAGGGTTATTATAAGAAACTCTTT
CDR3: CATWDYQGYYKKLF

size: large
V: TRGV8
J: TRGJ1/TRGJ2
DNA: TGTGCCACCTGGGATAAATATAAGAAACTCTTT
CDR3: CATWDKYKKLF

size: .
V: TRGV9
J: TRGJP
DNA: TGTGCCTTGTGGGAGGTGACAGAGTTGGGCAAAAAAATCAAGGTATTT
CDR3: CALWEVTELGKKIKVF